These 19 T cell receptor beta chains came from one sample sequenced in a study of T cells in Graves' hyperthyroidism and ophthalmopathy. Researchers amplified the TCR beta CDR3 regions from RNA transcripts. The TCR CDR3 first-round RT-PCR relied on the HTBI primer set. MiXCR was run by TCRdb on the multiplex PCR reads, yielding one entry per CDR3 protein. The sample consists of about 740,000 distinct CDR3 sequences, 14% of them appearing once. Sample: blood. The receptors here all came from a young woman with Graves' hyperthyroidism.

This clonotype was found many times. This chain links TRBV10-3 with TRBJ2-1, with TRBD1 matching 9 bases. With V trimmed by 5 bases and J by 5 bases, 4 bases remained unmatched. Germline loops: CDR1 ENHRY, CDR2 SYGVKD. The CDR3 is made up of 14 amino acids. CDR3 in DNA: TGTGCCATCAGTACAGGGGGCTTAGACAATGAGCAGTTCTTC. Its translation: CAISTGGLDNEQFF.

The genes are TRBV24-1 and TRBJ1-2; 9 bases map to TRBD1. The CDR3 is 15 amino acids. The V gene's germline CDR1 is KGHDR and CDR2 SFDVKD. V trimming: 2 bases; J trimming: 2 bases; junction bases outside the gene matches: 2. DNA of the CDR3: TGTGCCACCAGTGATTCCGGGACAGGGAACTATGGCTACACCTTC. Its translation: CATSDSGTGNYGYTF.

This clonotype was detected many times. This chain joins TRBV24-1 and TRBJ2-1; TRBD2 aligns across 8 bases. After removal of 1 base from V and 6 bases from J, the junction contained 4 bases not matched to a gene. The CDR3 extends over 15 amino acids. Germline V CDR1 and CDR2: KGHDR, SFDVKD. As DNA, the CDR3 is TGTGCCACCAGTGATTTAGGCGGGAGGACCAATGAGCAGTTCTTC. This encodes CATSDLGGRTNEQFF.

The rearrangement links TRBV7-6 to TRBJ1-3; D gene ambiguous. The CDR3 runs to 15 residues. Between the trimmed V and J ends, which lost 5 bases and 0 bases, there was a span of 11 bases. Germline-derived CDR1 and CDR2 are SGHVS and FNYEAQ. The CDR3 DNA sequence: TGTGCCAGCAGCCAAGACACCAACTCTGGAAACACCATATATTTT. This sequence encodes CASSQDTNSGNTIYF. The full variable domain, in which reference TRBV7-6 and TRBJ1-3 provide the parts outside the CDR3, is GAGVSQSPRYKVTKRGQDVALRCDPISGHVSLYWYRQALGQGPEFLTYFNYEAQQDKSGLPNDRFSAERPEGSISTLTIQRTEQRDSAMYRCASSQDTNSGNTIYFGEGSWLTVV.

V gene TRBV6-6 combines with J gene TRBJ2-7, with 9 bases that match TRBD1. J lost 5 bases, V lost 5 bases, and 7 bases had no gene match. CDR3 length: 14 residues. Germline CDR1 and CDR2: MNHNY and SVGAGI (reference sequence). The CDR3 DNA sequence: TGTGCCAGCAGTATAGGGACAGGGAGAAACGAGCAGTACTTC. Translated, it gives CASSIGTGRNEQYF.

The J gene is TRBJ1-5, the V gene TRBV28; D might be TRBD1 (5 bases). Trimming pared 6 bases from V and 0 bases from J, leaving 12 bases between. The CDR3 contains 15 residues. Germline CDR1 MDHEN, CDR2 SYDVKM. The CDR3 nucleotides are TGTGCCAGCAGATCTCGACAGTATAGCAATCAGCCCCAGCATTTT. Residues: CASRSRQYSNQPQHF.

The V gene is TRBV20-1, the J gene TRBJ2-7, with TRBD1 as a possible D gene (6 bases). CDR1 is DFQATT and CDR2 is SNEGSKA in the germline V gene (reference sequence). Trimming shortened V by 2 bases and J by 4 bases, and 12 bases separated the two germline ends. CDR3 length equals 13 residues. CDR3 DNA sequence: TGCAGTGCTAGATACTCTGGACAGTACGAGCAGTACTTC. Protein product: CSARYSGQYEQYF.

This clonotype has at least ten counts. The CDR3 region is CASSFLEGNEQYF. In nucleotides, the CDR3 is TGTGCCAGCAGCTTCCTCGAGGGGAACGAGCAGTACTTC. The V and J genes are TRBV11-3 and TRBJ2-7; D may correspond to TRBD1 or TRBD2 (5 bases each). The CDR3 totals 13 residues. Germline V gives CDR1 SGHNT, CDR2 YENEEA. V gave up 3 bases and J gave up 5 bases, with 11 bases separating them.

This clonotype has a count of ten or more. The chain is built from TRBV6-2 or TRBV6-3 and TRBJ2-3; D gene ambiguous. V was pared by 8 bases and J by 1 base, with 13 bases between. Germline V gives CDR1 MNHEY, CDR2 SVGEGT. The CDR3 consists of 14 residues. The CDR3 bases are TGTGCCAGCGGCCCCTCGATTGGCACAGATACGCAGTATTTT. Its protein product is CASGPSIGTDTQYF.

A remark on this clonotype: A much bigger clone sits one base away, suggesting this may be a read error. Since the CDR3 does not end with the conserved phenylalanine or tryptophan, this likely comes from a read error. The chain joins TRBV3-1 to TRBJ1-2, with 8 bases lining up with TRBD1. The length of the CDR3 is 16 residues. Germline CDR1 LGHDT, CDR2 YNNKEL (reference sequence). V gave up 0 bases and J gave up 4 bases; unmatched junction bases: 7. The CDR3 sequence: CASSQESPQGGYGYTS. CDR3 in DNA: TGTGCCAGCAGCCAAGAGAGCCCACAGGGGGGCTATGGCTACACCTCC.

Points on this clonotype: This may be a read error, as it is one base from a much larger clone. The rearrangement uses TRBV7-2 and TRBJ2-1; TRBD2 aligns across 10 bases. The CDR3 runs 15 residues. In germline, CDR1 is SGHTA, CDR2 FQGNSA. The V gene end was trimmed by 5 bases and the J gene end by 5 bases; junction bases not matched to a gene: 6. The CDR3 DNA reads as TGTGCCAGCAGCGATCGACTAGCGGGCCACAATGAGCAGTTCTTC. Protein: CASSDRLAGHNEQFF.

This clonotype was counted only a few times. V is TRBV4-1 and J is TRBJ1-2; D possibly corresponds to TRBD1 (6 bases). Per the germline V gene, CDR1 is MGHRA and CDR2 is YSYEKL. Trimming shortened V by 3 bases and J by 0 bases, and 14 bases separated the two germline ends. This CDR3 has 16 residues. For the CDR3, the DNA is TGCGCCAGCAGCCACTTTGGACAGTCCCCTAACTATGGCTACACCTTC. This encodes CASSHFGQSPNYGYTF.

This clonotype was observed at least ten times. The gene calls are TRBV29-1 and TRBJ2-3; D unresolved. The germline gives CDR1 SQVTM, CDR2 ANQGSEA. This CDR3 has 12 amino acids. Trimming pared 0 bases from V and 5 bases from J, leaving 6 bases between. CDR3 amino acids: CSVEDLVDTQYF. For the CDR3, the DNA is TGCAGCGTTGAAGATCTGGTAGATACGCAGTATTTT.

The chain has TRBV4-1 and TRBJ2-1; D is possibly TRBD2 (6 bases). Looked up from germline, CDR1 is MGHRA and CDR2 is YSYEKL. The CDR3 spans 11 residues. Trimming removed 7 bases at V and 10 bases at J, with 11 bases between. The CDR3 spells CASTWGDEQFF. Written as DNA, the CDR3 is TGCGCCAGCACTTGGGGGGACGAGCAGTTCTTC.

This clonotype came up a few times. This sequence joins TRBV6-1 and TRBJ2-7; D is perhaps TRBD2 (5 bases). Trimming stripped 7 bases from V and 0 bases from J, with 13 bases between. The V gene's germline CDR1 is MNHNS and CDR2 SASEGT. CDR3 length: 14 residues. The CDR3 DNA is TGTGCCAGCATCCCAGCGGAAAGCTCCTACGAGCAGTACTTC. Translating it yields CASIPAESSYEQYF.

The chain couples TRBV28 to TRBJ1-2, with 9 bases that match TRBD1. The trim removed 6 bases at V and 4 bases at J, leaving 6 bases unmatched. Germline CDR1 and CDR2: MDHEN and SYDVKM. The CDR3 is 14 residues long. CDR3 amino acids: CASRSTGGFYGYTF. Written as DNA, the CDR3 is TGTGCCAGCAGGTCCACAGGGGGCTTCTATGGCTACACCTTC.

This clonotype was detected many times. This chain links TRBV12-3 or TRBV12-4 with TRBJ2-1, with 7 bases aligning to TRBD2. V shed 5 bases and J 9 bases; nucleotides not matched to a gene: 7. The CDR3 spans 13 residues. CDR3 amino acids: CASSLRWGGEQFF. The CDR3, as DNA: TGTGCCAGCAGTCTCAGGTGGGGGGGTGAGCAGTTCTTC.

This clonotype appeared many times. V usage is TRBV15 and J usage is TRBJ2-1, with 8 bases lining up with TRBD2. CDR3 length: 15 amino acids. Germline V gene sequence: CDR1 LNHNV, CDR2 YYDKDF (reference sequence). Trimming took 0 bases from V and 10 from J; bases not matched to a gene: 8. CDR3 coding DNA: TGTGCCACCAGCAGAGATCAAGCGGGAGCTGTCGAGCAGTTCTTC. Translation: CATSRDQAGAVEQFF.

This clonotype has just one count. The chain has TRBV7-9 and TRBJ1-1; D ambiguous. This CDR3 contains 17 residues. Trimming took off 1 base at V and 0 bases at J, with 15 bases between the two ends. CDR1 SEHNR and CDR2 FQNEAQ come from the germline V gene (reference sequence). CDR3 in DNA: TGTGCCAGCAGCTTAGAAACGGGTCCTCCGATGAACACTGAAGCTTTCTTT. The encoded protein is CASSLETGPPMNTEAFF.